The clone carrying this TCR beta chain was observed a single time. The repertoire was sequenced with immunoSEQ multiplex PCR; TCRdb's copy has only in-frame clones and lacks some. The data show roughly 390,000 clones, more than 75% seen once. This entry is derived from a study of blood T cell repertoires in COVID-19. Study details: Collection of acute and convalescent COVID-19 samples took place in the United States, Italy and Spain.

The CDR3 runs to 17 residues. In germline, CDR1 is LGHNA, CDR2 YNFKEQ. V lost 1 base and J lost 5; bases outside the gene matches: 11. The sequenced sample was peripheral blood. This receptor was taken from a woman between 25 and 40 years old with COVID-19, enrolled during active disease. The rearrangement links TRBV4-2 to TRBJ2-3; 8 bases are shared with TRBD2. CDR3 DNA sequence: TGTGCCAGCAGCCAAGGAACCCGACGAGCGGGAGTAGATACGCAGTATTTT. Translation: CASSQGTRRAGVDTQYF.